These 23 T cell receptor beta chains originate from one sample sequenced in a study of beta chain features in type 1 diabetes. Expressed TCRB transcripts were sequenced because the entire RNA isolate underwent reverse transcription. Some clones are missing from TCRdb's copy, which holds only in-frame ones; the method was immunoSEQ multiplex PCR. Among nearly 250,000 clones listed, 68% were seen once. Specimen: naive CD4+ T cells from blood. The receptors come from a man aged 25-45 years in good health.

As concerns this clone: A read error may produce the germline difference seen at one junction end. This chain connects TRBV7-2 to TRBJ2-3, with 8 bases aligning to TRBD1. CDR1 is SGHTA, CDR2 FQGNSA, per germline. The CDR3 spans 15 residues. In DNA, the CDR3 is TGCGCCAGCAGCCCCGGACAGGGAAGTACAGATACGCAGTATTTT. This sequence encodes CASSPGQGSTDTQYF.

V and J are TRBV18 and TRBJ2-1; perhaps D is TRBD1 or TRBD2 (5 bases each). The V and J ends lost 4 bases and 8 bases respectively, with 15 bases between them. Germline V gene data show CDR1 as KGHSH and CDR2 as LQKENI. CDR3 length equals 14 residues. The CDR3 protein is CASSQRHLGDEQFF. CDR3 bases: TGTGCCAGCTCACAGCGGCACTTGGGGGATGAGCAGTTCTTC. Supplemented by reference TRBV18 and TRBJ2-1, the full variable domain reads NAGVMQNPRHLVRRRGQEARLRCSPMKGHSHVYWYRQLPEEGLKFMVYLQKENIIDESGMPKERFSAEFPKEGPSILRIQQVVRGDSAAYFCASSQRHLGDEQFFGPGTRLTVL.

This clone was counted only a few times. The V and J genes are TRBV29-1 and TRBJ2-2; no definite D call. Germline V gene lookup returns CDR1 SQVTM and CDR2 ANQGSEA. V dropped 6 bases and J dropped 4 bases, with 9 bases sitting between them. CDR3 length equals 12 residues. CDR3 in amino acids: CSVTLGTGELFF. In DNA form, the CDR3 reads TGCAGCGTGACCCTTGGCACCGGGGAGCTGTTTTTT.

This rearrangement joins TRBV7-2 to TRBJ2-1; D remains ambiguous. CDR3 size: 12 residues. Trimming pared 1 base from V and 5 bases from J, leaving 3 bases between. The germline V gene has CDR1 SGHTA and CDR2 FQGNSA. CDR3 region: CASSLVNNEQFF. The CDR3 DNA follows: TGTGCCAGCAGCTTAGTGAACAATGAGCAGTTCTTC.

J is TRBJ2-3 and V is TRBV5-1; 8 bases are a match to TRBD1. Germline values: CDR1 SGHRS, CDR2 YFSETQ. The CDR3 is made up of 14 amino acids. The J segment lost 6 bases and the V segment lost 4 bases, leaving 7 bases of the junction unmatched. DNA for the CDR3: TGCGCCAGCAGCAAAGGACAGGGTAGTGATACGCAGTATTTT. It translates to CASSKGQGSDTQYF.

This clone occurred once. V is TRBV27 and J is TRBJ2-4; D gene unclear. The V end lost 1 base, the J end lost 1 base, and 8 bases lay between the germline ends. The germline gives CDR1 MNHEY, CDR2 SMNVEV (reference sequence). The CDR3 covers 15 residues. The chain's CDR3 is CASSLFAGAKNIQYF. DNA for the CDR3: TGTGCCAGCAGTTTATTCGCCGGGGCCAAAAACATTCAGTACTTC.

This sequence joins TRBV10-3 and TRBJ2-7, with a possible D match to TRBD2 (7 bases). This CDR3 spans 12 amino acids. V lost 8 bases, J lost 5 bases, and 13 bases lay in between. Germline values: CDR1 ENHRY, CDR2 SYGVKD. CDR3 DNA sequence: TGTGCCATCGGCGGGGGCAGGGACGAGCAGTACTTC. Translating it yields CAIGGGRDEQYF.

The chain links TRBV2 to TRBJ1-1; 8 nucleotides align to TRBD1. Germline CDR1 SNHLY, CDR2 FYNNEI. Trimming at V came to 7 bases and at J to 1 base, leaving 8 bases not matched to a gene. The length of the CDR3 is 15 residues. CDR3 in DNA: TGTGCCAGCAAGCTCCCCGGGACAGGGAACACTGAAGCTTTCTTT. Translating gives CASKLPGTGNTEAFF.

The chain joins TRBV7-9 to TRBJ2-7; D is undetermined. Germline CDR1 reads SEHNR; CDR2 reads FQNEAQ (reference sequence). The CDR3 totals 12 residues. Deletions cut 5 bases from V and 2 bases from J, with 7 bases between. The CDR3 sequence: CASSPRPYEQYF. CDR3 sequence (DNA): TGTGCCAGCAGCCCCAGGCCCTACGAGCAGTACTTC.

In nucleotides, the CDR3 is TGTGCCAGCAGCATACTCGAGGGCAGCTCCTACAATGAGCAGTTCTTC. Amino acid sequence: CASSILEGSSYNEQFF. The chain couples TRBV7-9 to TRBJ2-1; D possibly corresponds to TRBD2 (5 bases). Trimming pared 5 bases from V and 0 bases from J, leaving 14 bases between. This CDR3 has 16 residues. Germline CDR1 and CDR2: SEHNR and FQNEAQ (reference sequence).

In nucleotides, the CDR3 is TGTGCCAGCAGTGAAGTCACAGGTCCTCTGGGTCAGCCCCAGCATTTT. Encoded protein: CASSEVTGPLGQPQHF. This chain joins TRBV2 and TRBJ1-5, with TRBD1 as a possible D gene (5 bases). V was pared by 1 base and J by 6 bases, with 16 bases between. Germline V gene data show CDR1 as SNHLY and CDR2 as FYNNEI. The CDR3 length is 16 residues.

The rearrangement joins TRBV28 to TRBJ2-7; no firm D call. V was cut by 6 bases and J by 2 bases, with 14 bases left in between. The CDR3 runs to 14 residues. CDR1 is MDHEN, CDR2 SYDVKM, per germline. The CDR3 DNA reads as TGTGCCAGCAGACCCGGACGGAAACCCTACGAGCAGTACTTC. Its translation is CASRPGRKPYEQYF.

The V call is TRBV2, the J call TRBJ2-3; the match to TRBD2 covers 7 bases. Germline loops: CDR1 SNHLY, CDR2 FYNNEI. CDR3 length: 20 amino acids. After removal of 2 bases from V and 0 bases from J, the junction contained 17 bases not matched to a gene. For the CDR3, the DNA is TGTGCCAGCAGTGAAAGGACTCGCGGGACTATAGATAGAAGCACAGATACGCAGTATTTT. Amino acids: CASSERTRGTIDRSTDTQYF.

J is TRBJ2-7 and V is TRBV29-1, with D possibly being TRBD1 or TRBD2 (5 bases each). V dropped 6 bases and J dropped 6 bases, with 15 bases sitting between them. Germline loops: CDR1 SQVTM, CDR2 ANQGSEA. This CDR3 contains 12 residues. The CDR3 reads CSVGPGIGEQYF. The DNA for the CDR3 is TGCAGCGTGGGACCAGGGATCGGCGAGCAGTACTTC.

CDR3 residues: CASSPGTYNEQFF. The DNA for the CDR3 is TGCGCCAGCAGCCCCGGGACCTACAATGAGCAGTTCTTC. The chain is built from TRBV5-1 and TRBJ2-1; D possibly corresponds to TRBD2 (5 bases). Per germline, CDR1 SGHRS and CDR2 YFSETQ. Trimming pared 4 bases from V and 2 bases from J, leaving 7 bases between. CDR3 size: 13 residues.

The chain uses TRBV4-3 and TRBJ1-5; D gene ambiguous. Germline loops: CDR1 LGHNA, CDR2 YSLEER. The CDR3 covers 15 residues. V was cut by 1 base and J by 1 base, with 8 bases left in between. The CDR3 DNA reads as TGCGCCAGCAGCCAAGTCGTGGGGAGCAATCAGCCCCAGCATTTT. It yields the protein CASSQVVGSNQPQHF.

V gene TRBV13 combines with J gene TRBJ1-4; 7 nucleotides align to TRBD1. Germline loops: CDR1 PRHDT, CDR2 FYEKMQ (reference sequence). The CDR3 totals 15 residues. Trimming removed 4 bases from V and 2 bases from J; junction bases left unmatched: 4. The CDR3 spells CASSYRGSTNEKLFF. DNA for the CDR3: TGTGCCAGCAGCTACAGGGGTTCGACTAATGAAAAACTGTTTTTT.

This clone appeared a single time. The gene calls are TRBV7-9 and TRBJ2-6; TRBD2 might be the D (6 bases). Between the trimmed V and J ends, which lost 6 bases and 1 base, there was a span of 16 bases. There are 17 residues in the CDR3. In germline, CDR1 is SEHNR, CDR2 FQNEAQ (reference sequence). CDR3 region: CASRRPGLQSGANVLTF. The DNA for the CDR3 is TGTGCCAGCAGGCGACCGGGACTCCAATCTGGGGCCAACGTCCTGACTTTC.

The chain links TRBV20-1 to TRBJ2-1; no clear D gene. CDR1 and CDR2 from the germline V gene are DFQATT and SNEGSKA (reference sequence). The germline V and J ends were trimmed by 5 bases and 12 bases, with 14 bases remaining between them. The CDR3 is 11 residues long. For the CDR3, the DNA is TGCAGTGCTCCTGACTCCCCGGGGCAGTTCTTC. Translation gives CSAPDSPGQFF.

The chain employs TRBV30 and TRBJ2-3; a possible D gene is TRBD1 (6 bases). This CDR3 has 14 amino acids. Germline CDR1 is GTSNPN and CDR2 is SVGIG (reference sequence). V shed 6 bases and J shed 0 bases, with 13 bases lying between them. CDR3 sequence reads: CACSEGTSTDTQYF. Here the CDR3 DNA reads TGTGCCTGTTCCGAGGGGACAAGCACAGATACGCAGTATTTT.

The chain links TRBV9 to TRBJ2-1; TRBD1 or TRBD2 may be the D gene (6 bases each). Germline lookup yields CDR1 SGDLS and CDR2 YYNGEE. CDR3 size: 15 residues. The V gene lost 2 bases and the J gene lost 8 bases, with 17 bases spanning the gap. CDR3 nucleotides: TGTGCCAGCAGCGTTGACGGGGGCGTTATCGATGAGCAGTTCTTC. It translates to CASSVDGGVIDEQFF. Full variable domain (missing parts from reference TRBV9 and TRBJ2-1): DSGVTQTPKHLITATGQRVTLRCSPRSGDLSVYWYQQSLDQGLQFLIQYYNGEERAKGNILERFSAQQFPDLHSELNLSSLELGDSALYFCASSVDGGVIDEQFFGPGTRLTVL.

The J gene is TRBJ2-5, the V gene TRBV7-2; 10 bases are shared with TRBD2. Germline-derived CDR1 and CDR2 are SGHTA and FQGNSA. The CDR3 runs to 15 residues. J was trimmed by 4 bases and V by 5 bases; bases with no gene match: 7. The CDR3 is CASSALAGDRETQYF. The CDR3 region has the DNA TGTGCCAGCAGCGCGCTAGCGGGAGACCGAGAGACCCAGTACTTC.

The rearrangement joins TRBV30 to TRBJ1-5; 11 bases align to TRBD1. Trimming took 4 bases from V and 6 from J; bases not matched to a gene: 8. There are 15 residues in the CDR3. Germline assignment: CDR1 GTSNPN and CDR2 SVGIG (reference sequence). The CDR3 reads CAWTYPGTGGQPQHF. The CDR3 nucleotides are TGTGCCTGGACCTACCCCGGGACAGGGGGTCAGCCCCAGCATTTT.